These T cell receptor beta chains were read from a single sample in a study of PD-1 blockade in classical Hodgkin lymphoma. The data were produced by immunoSEQ multiplex PCR, yet TCRdb's version contains in-frame clones alone and is incomplete. Of over 15,000 clones in the sample, about 84% were seen once. Sequenced material: peripheral blood mononuclear cells (PBMCs), taken before the fourth cycle of nivolumab. The receptors originated from a human donor with classical Hodgkin lymphoma. Both conserved end residues are part of each CDR3. The D gene is left open where the match is weak. Size is omitted from some rows. Given values are once, few, many or a class for expanded clones.

cdr3_aa cdr3_nt v_call d_call clone_size j_call
CASRDRGNTIYF TGTGCCAGCAGAGACAGGGGAAACACCATATATTTT TRBV6-5 . . TRBJ1-3
CASSQTKDLNIQYF TGCGCCAGCAGCCAAACAAAAGATTTGAACATTCAGTACTTC TRBV4-3 . . TRBJ2-4
CASSSRDQHF TGTGCCAGCAGTTCCAGGGACCAGCATTTT TRBV28 . . TRBJ1-5
CASSEATEVNTEAFF TGTGCCAGCAGTGAAGCGACAGAGGTGAACACTGAAGCTTTCTTT TRBV2 . . TRBJ1-1
CASSLSYWQGDPYEQYF TGTGCCAGCAGCTTATCATATTGGCAGGGCGACCCCTACGAGCAGTACTTC TRBV7-8 . . TRBJ2-7
CASTDYPGGGIQYF TGTGCCAGCACCGATTACCCCGGGGGCGGCATTCAGTACTTC TRBV27 . . TRBJ2-4
CASSLVMGGGNEKLFF TGTGCCAGCAGCTTGGTTATGGGAGGGGGTAATGAAAAACTGTTTTTT TRBV11-2 . . TRBJ1-4
CASSQDAGTANYGYTF TGTGCCAGCAGCCAAGATGCCGGGACAGCTAACTATGGCTACACCTTC TRBV4-2 TRBD1 . TRBJ1-2
CASSAPGEGYGYTF TGTGCCAGCAGCGCGCCGGGAGAAGGCTATGGCTACACCTTC TRBV7-9 . . TRBJ1-2
CASSSTVGAKQETQYF TGTGCTAGCAGCTCCACAGTCGGGGCTAAACAAGAGACCCAGTACTTC TRBV7-7 . once TRBJ2-5
CASSPDRGGGAFF TGTGCCAGCAGTCCAGACAGGGGAGGGGGAGCTTTCTTT TRBV7-9 TRBD1 . TRBJ1-1
CASSHYEQYF TGTGCCAGCAGCCATTACGAGCAGTACTTC TRBV6-5 . . TRBJ2-7
CASSDGIINEQFF TGTGCCAGCAGTGATGGGATCATCAATGAGCAGTTCTTC TRBV2 . once TRBJ2-1
CATWGDSIFIEQFF TGTGCCACCTGGGGGGACAGCATCTTCATTGAGCAGTTCTTC TRBV6-5 . . TRBJ2-1
CASSPGTKNTGELFF TGCGCCAGCAGCCCTGGGACTAAGAACACCGGGGAGCTGTTTTTT TRBV5-1 TRBD2 few TRBJ2-2
CASSEDGGSSQFF TGTGCCAGCAGTGAAGACGGCGGGTCTTCGCAGTTCTTC TRBV6-1 . . TRBJ2-1
CASSSGRTYGYTF TGTGCCAGCAGCAGCGGACGGACCTATGGCTACACCTTC TRBV6-5 . . TRBJ1-2
CASSPWANTEAFF TGTGCCAGCAGCCCGTGGGCCAACACTGAAGCTTTCTTT TRBV11-2 . . TRBJ1-1
CASSQSSGVRGYTF TGCGCCAGCAGCCAATCTTCAGGGGTTCGGGGCTACACCTTC TRBV4-3 . . TRBJ1-2
CASSPAAGGRVNIQYF TGTGCCAGCAGCCCGGCCGCGGGGGGGCGGGTAAACATTCAGTACTTC TRBV5-4 TRBD2 . TRBJ2-4
CASSLGGGEETQYF TGTGCCAGCAGCTTGGGCGGGGGAGAAGAGACCCAGTACTTC TRBV5-4 TRBD2 . TRBJ2-5
CASKGSGKFYNEQFF TGTGCCAGCAAAGGTAGCGGGAAGTTTTACAATGAGCAGTTCTTC TRBV6-5 TRBD2 . TRBJ2-1
CACRVAGTPYNEQFF TGTGCCTGTCGGGTAGCGGGAACCCCCTACAATGAGCAGTTCTTC TRBV30 TRBD2 few TRBJ2-1
CASSISRSRDTEAFF TGTGCCAGTAGTATCAGCAGGTCTAGGGACACTGAAGCTTTCTTT TRBV19 . . TRBJ1-1
CSASGYTF TGCAGTGCTAGTGGCTACACCTTC TRBV20-1 . . TRBJ1-2
CASISGPQESDTQYF TGTGCCAGCATCTCAGGACCACAGGAGTCAGATACGCAGTATTTT TRBV21-1 . . TRBJ2-3
CASALYEQYF TGTGCCAGCGCGCTATACGAGCAGTACTTC TRBV6-6 . . TRBJ2-7
CASSFGLRSYEQYF TGTGCCAGCAGTTTCGGACTCCGTTCCTACGAGCAGTACTTC TRBV7-2 . . TRBJ2-7
CASSVSGANYEQYF TGTGCCAGCAGCGTTAGCGGGGCGAACTACGAGCAGTACTTC TRBV9 TRBD2 . TRBJ2-7
CASREGEATEAFF TGTGCCAGCAGGGAAGGGGAGGCCACTGAAGCTTTCTTT TRBV2 . . TRBJ1-1
CASSLSSGTEAFF TGTGCCAGCAGCTTAAGTTCCGGCACTGAAGCTTTCTTT TRBV11-3 . few TRBJ1-1
CASSPELWGTIYF TGTGCCAGCTCACCAGAACTTTGGGGCACCATATATTTT TRBV18 . once TRBJ1-3
CASSEKQGRTYNEQFF TGCGCCAGCAGTGAAAAACAGGGAAGGACCTACAATGAGCAGTTCTTC TRBV10-1 . . TRBJ2-1
CASSSHPLKQGQRETQYF TGTGCCAGCAGCTCCCACCCCTTAAAACAGGGCCAGAGGGAGACCCAGTACTTC TRBV7-9 . . TRBJ2-5
CASSFRLAVSTDTQYF TGCGCCAGCAGCTTCCGACTAGCGGTTAGCACAGATACGCAGTATTTT TRBV4-1 TRBD2 . TRBJ2-3
CASRAQTRTHSPLHF TGTGCCAGCAGGGCCCAGACACGGACCCATTCACCCCTCCACTTT TRBV6-1 . . TRBJ1-6
CASRRELTGWGRETQYF TGTGCCAGCAGACGCGAGCTGACAGGGTGGGGGCGAGAGACCCAGTACTTC TRBV28 TRBD1 . TRBJ2-5
CASGRFIGELFF TGTGCCAGCGGCAGGTTTATCGGGGAGCTGTTTTTT TRBV28 . few TRBJ2-2
CASTIGPSGNEQFF TGTGCCAGTACCATCGGACCCTCGGGTAATGAGCAGTTCTTC TRBV19 . . TRBJ2-1
CSVGQGAITGELFF TGCAGCGTTGGACAGGGGGCAATTACCGGGGAGCTGTTTTTT TRBV29-1 TRBD1 . TRBJ2-2
CASSGLAVLF TGTGCCAGCAGTGGACTAGCGGTCCTTTTC TRBV2 TRBD2 . TRBJ2-7
CASSVTGGTGELFF TGTGCCAGCAGCGTGACAGGGGGCACCGGGGAGCTGTTTTTT TRBV9 TRBD1 . TRBJ2-2
CASSAGHWETQYF TGTGCCAGCAGTGCGGGACACTGGGAGACCCAGTACTTC TRBV9 . . TRBJ2-5
CASDFAGQGPSPLHF TGTGCCAGTGATTTTGCGGGACAGGGTCCGTCACCCCTCCACTTT TRBV19 TRBD1 . TRBJ1-6
CASSLAGQAVEKLFF TGCGCCAGCAGCTTGGCGGGACAGGCTGTTGAAAAACTGTTTTTT TRBV5-1 TRBD1 once TRBJ1-4
CASSSPLRARGSETQYF TGTGCCAGCAGTTCCCCTCTGAGGGCCAGGGGTTCAGAGACCCAGTACTTC TRBV28 . . TRBJ2-5
CASSLNGGRGEKLFF TGTGCCAGCAGTTTGAATGGGGGTAGAGGTGAAAAACTGTTTTTT TRBV6-5 . . TRBJ1-4
CASSQAGYNEKLFF TGTGCCAGTAGCCAAGCAGGTTATAATGAAAAACTGTTTTTT TRBV19 . . TRBJ1-4
CASSYSIGGLVYGYTF TGTGCCAGCAGTTACTCGATTGGGGGTTTGGTCTATGGCTACACCTTC TRBV6-5 . . TRBJ1-2
CASSLAKNQPQHF TGTGCCAGCAGCCTAGCCAAGAATCAGCCCCAGCATTTT TRBV6-5 . . TRBJ1-5
CASSYLGLAGVTKNIQYF TGTGCCAGCAGTTACCTAGGACTAGCGGGAGTCACCAAAAACATTCAGTACTTC TRBV6-8 TRBD2 . TRBJ2-4
CASSNQGDATEAFF TGTGCCAGTAGTAATCAGGGGGACGCCACTGAAGCTTTCTTT TRBV19 TRBD1 once TRBJ1-1
CASTPLGGPSYNEQFF TGTGCCAGCACTCCTCTCGGCGGGCCCTCCTACAATGAGCAGTTCTTC TRBV2 . . TRBJ2-1
CAISSTAEQYF TGTGCCATCAGTTCGACCGCGGAGCAGTACTTC TRBV10-3 . once TRBJ2-7
CASSPSDTQYF TGTGCCAGCTCACCGTCAGATACGCAGTATTTT TRBV18 . once TRBJ2-3
CASSDLQGSGELFF TGTGCCAGCAGTGATTTACAGGGTTCTGGGGAGCTGTTTTTT TRBV6-4 . . TRBJ2-2
CASSLLDHQETQYF TGTGCCAGCAGCCTCCTAGACCATCAAGAGACCCAGTACTTC TRBV5-4 . . TRBJ2-5